This passage covers 19 T cell receptor beta chains from one sample sequenced in a study of OX40 agonist ivuxolimab in advanced cancers. Sequencing was performed with immunoSEQ multiplex PCR; in TCRdb, only in-frame clones are kept and a portion is missing. The sample records around 50,000 clones, almost 85% being singletons. This specimen was CD4+ or CD8+ T cells sorted from blood, taken in a trial of the OX40 agonist ivuxolimab. The receptors were gathered from an adult with an advanced solid tumor such as melanoma, head and neck, liver or kidney cancer.

This clone was seen only once. The chain recombines TRBV11-3 with TRBJ2-3; no firm D call. With 0 bases removed from V and 7 bases from J, the gap between germline ends came to 5 bases. The length of the CDR3 is 12 residues. CDR1 and CDR2 (germline): SGHNT, YENEEA. The CDR3 protein is CASSLDANTQYF. As DNA, the CDR3 is TGTGCCAGCAGCTTAGATGCGAATACGCAGTATTTT. The variable domain in full, with the rest retrieved from reference TRBV11-3 and TRBJ2-3, is EAGVVQSPRYKIIEKKQPVAFWCNPISGHNTLYWYLQNLGQGPELLIRYENEEAVDDSQLPKDRFSAERLKGVDSTLKIQPAELGDSAVYLCASSLDANTQYFGPGTRLTVL.

Only a few counts were recorded for this clone. This chain connects TRBV2 to TRBJ1-1, with TRBD1 identical over 7 bases. Looked up from germline, CDR1 is SNHLY and CDR2 is FYNNEI. CDR3 size: 12 residues. Trimming removed 2 bases from V and 6 bases from J; junction bases left unmatched: 0. The CDR3 protein is CASSEQGAEAFF. The CDR3 nucleotides are TGTGCCAGCAGTGAACAGGGGGCTGAAGCTTTCTTT.

A single count supports this clone. The chain is built from TRBV6-5 and TRBJ2-1; D possibly corresponds to TRBD2 (6 bases). The V end was cut by 11 bases, the J end by 10 bases, with 21 bases between. The CDR3 contains 13 residues. CDR1 is MNHEY, CDR2 SVGAGI, per germline. CDR3 sequence: CAGRGAPESEQFF. The CDR3 coding sequence is TGTGCCGGCCGCGGGGCGCCGGAAAGCGAGCAGTTCTTC.

The chain couples TRBV5-1 to TRBJ2-1; 11 bases are shared with TRBD2. Germline CDR1 is SGHRS and CDR2 is YFSETQ. V lost 5 bases to trimming and J lost 4 bases; unmatched junction nucleotides: 5. CDR3 size: 15 residues. The CDR3 spells CASRSGTSGYNEQFF. In DNA, the CDR3 is TGCGCCAGCAGATCCGGGACTAGCGGATACAATGAGCAGTTCTTC.

The chain joins TRBV7-9 to TRBJ2-7, with 7 bases that match TRBD1. Germline V lookup: CDR1 SEHNR, CDR2 FQNEAQ (reference sequence). Trimming cost V 2 bases and J 2 bases; bases outside gene matches: 6. The length of the CDR3 is 15 residues. The CDR3 sequence: CASSLMGDRAYEQYF. CDR3 DNA sequence: TGTGCCAGCAGCTTAATGGGGGACAGAGCCTACGAGCAGTACTTC. The full variable domain, its missing parts supplied by reference TRBV7-9 and TRBJ2-7, is DTGVSQNPRHKITKRGQNVTFRCDPISEHNRLYWYRQTLGQGPEFLTYFQNEAQLEKSRLLSDRFSAERPKGSFSTLEIQRTEQGDSAMYLCASSLMGDRAYEQYFGPGTRLTVT.

This clone was counted a single time. This rearrangement joins TRBV19 to TRBJ1-6, with D perhaps TRBD1 (6 bases). The germline CDR1 and CDR2 sequences are LNHDA and SQIVND (reference sequence). The CDR3 loop spans 14 amino acids. The germline V and J ends were trimmed by 7 bases and 7 bases, with 14 bases remaining between them. The CDR3 region is CASTSDRLNSPLHF. The CDR3 region has the DNA TGTGCCAGTACCTCGGACAGACTAAATTCACCCCTCCACTTT.

The chain employs TRBV19 and TRBJ2-7; 11 bases map to TRBD1. Per germline, CDR1 LNHDA and CDR2 SQIVND (reference sequence). The CDR3 covers 14 residues. Germline trimming cut 3 bases from V and 5 bases from J; bases unmatched to any gene: 3. The CDR3 is CASSMGQGVDEQYF. DNA for the CDR3: TGTGCCAGTAGTATGGGACAGGGGGTCGACGAGCAGTACTTC.

This rearrangement joins TRBV10-2 to TRBJ1-6, with D unclear. The V gene's germline CDR1 is WSHSY and CDR2 SAAADI. The CDR3 covers 15 residues. Trimming left V 0 bases short and J 10 bases short, with 13 bases between. CDR3 DNA sequence: TGCGCCAGCAGTGAGTCGAGAGAAAGCGGGTCACCCCTCCACTTT. It encodes CASSESRESGSPLHF.

The rearrangement uses TRBV25-1 and TRBJ1-1, with 11 bases lining up with TRBD1. CDR3 size: 16 residues. V dropped 3 bases and J dropped 6; count of bases not matched to a gene: 9. Germline V gives CDR1 MGHDK, CDR2 SYGVNS. The CDR3 protein is CASSDLFGQGASEAFF. CDR3 sequence (DNA): TGTGCCAGCAGTGATTTATTTGGACAGGGGGCTTCTGAAGCTTTCTTT.

V usage is TRBV6-6 and J usage is TRBJ2-2; D gene uncertain. The CDR3 totals 12 residues. The V and J ends lost 6 bases and 4 bases respectively, with 6 bases between them. Germline CDR1 and CDR2: MNHNY and SVGAGI (reference sequence). CDR3 DNA: TGTGCCAGCAGCCCCGTCACCGGGGAGCTGTTTTTT. It yields the protein CASSPVTGELFF.

This clone was recorded only once. This rearrangement joins TRBV5-6 to TRBJ2-7, with D possibly called TRBD1 or TRBD2 (5 bases each). Germline CDR1 SGHDT, CDR2 YYEEEE. The V and J ends lost 2 bases and 2 bases respectively, with 14 bases between them. The CDR3 covers 15 residues. The CDR3 loop reads CASSFPGTGTYEQYF. The CDR3 coding sequence is TGTGCCAGCAGCTTCCCCGGGACGGGGACCTACGAGCAGTACTTC. The full variable domain, completed using reference TRBV5-6 and TRBJ2-7, is DAGVTQSPTHLIKTRGQQVTLRCSPKSGHDTVSWYQQALGQGPQFIFQYYEEEERQRGNFPDRFSGHQFPNYSSELNVNALLLGDSALYLCASSFPGTGTYEQYFGPGTRLTVT.

The rearrangement joins TRBV28 to TRBJ1-1; D gene ambiguous. This CDR3 is built from 16 residues. Germline values: CDR1 MDHEN, CDR2 SYDVKM. V was trimmed by 2 bases and J by 1 base, leaving 14 bases between them. CDR3 amino acids: CASSLNGRAWNTEAFF. DNA of the CDR3: TGTGCCAGCAGTTTAAACGGTAGGGCATGGAACACTGAAGCTTTCTTT.

This chain connects TRBV28 to TRBJ2-7, with 13 bases identical to TRBD2. After removal of 2 bases from V and 4 bases from J, the junction contained 5 bases not matched to a gene. This CDR3 has 16 residues. Germline V gene lookup returns CDR1 MDHEN and CDR2 SYDVKM. CDR3 sequence: CASSLARTSGRYEQYF. The CDR3 nucleotides are TGTGCCAGCAGTTTAGCTAGGACTAGCGGGAGATACGAGCAGTACTTC.

The chain carries TRBV7-7 and TRBJ2-2; 13 bases are a match to TRBD2. J was trimmed by 5 bases and V by 5 bases; bases with no gene match: 2. This CDR3 spans 15 amino acids. Germline V gene data show CDR1 as SSHAT and CDR2 as FNYEAQ (reference sequence). CDR3 in amino acids: CASSETSGGTGELFF. The CDR3 nucleotides are TGTGCCAGCAGCGAGACTAGCGGGGGGACCGGGGAGCTGTTTTTT. Combining the CDR3 with reference TRBV7-7 and TRBJ2-2 gives the whole variable domain GAGVSQSPRYKVTKRGQDVTLRCDPISSHATLYWYQQALGQGPEFLTYFNYEAQPDKSGLPSDRFSAERPEGSISTLTIQRTEQRDSAMYRCASSETSGGTGELFFGEGSRLTVL.

In DNA form, the CDR3 reads TGTGCCAGCAGCTCCGGGAACTCCTACAATGAGCAGTTCTTC. Amino acid sequence: CASSSGNSYNEQFF. The chain combines TRBV7-9 with TRBJ2-1; D perhaps matches TRBD2 (5 bases). This CDR3 has 14 amino acids. Germline values: CDR1 SEHNR, CDR2 FQNEAQ (reference sequence). V was clipped by 4 bases and J by 0 bases, with 7 bases between them.

The chain employs TRBV6-1 and TRBJ2-7, with TRBD1 matching 7 bases. Germline CDR1 and CDR2: MNHNS and SASEGT. CDR3 length: 14 residues. The V segment lost 6 bases and the J segment 0 bases; nucleotides outside the gene matches: 5. The CDR3 DNA reads as TGTGCCAGCAGAGACAGGGTAGGCTCCTACGAGCAGTACTTC. Its translation is CASRDRVGSYEQYF.

The rearrangement links TRBV10-3 to TRBJ2-6; D may be TRBD1 or TRBD2 (5 bases each). Trimming pared 9 bases from V and 2 bases from J, leaving 8 bases between. Germline values: CDR1 ENHRY, CDR2 SYGVKD. The length of the CDR3 is 13 residues. The CDR3 DNA is TGTGCCATTCAGGGAGCTGGGGCCAACGTCCTGACTTTC. Protein sequence: CAIQGAGANVLTF.

The V gene is TRBV5-1, the J gene TRBJ2-3; D is ambiguous. CDR1 is SGHRS and CDR2 is YFSETQ in the germline V gene. The CDR3 has 15 amino acids. Trimming took off 0 bases at V and 2 bases at J, with 10 bases between the two ends. The CDR3 DNA follows: TGCGCCAGCAGCTTGGGGGGAAAATACACAGATACGCAGTATTTT. It encodes CASSLGGKYTDTQYF.

The genes are TRBV19 and TRBJ1-2; D unresolved. The CDR3 totals 15 residues. Trimming took 4 bases from V and 2 from J, leaving 14 bases between them. Germline loops: CDR1 LNHDA, CDR2 SQIVND (reference sequence). CDR3 amino acids: CASSTVRRQNYGYTF. Written as DNA, the CDR3 is TGTGCCAGTAGTACGGTAAGGCGGCAGAACTATGGCTACACCTTC.